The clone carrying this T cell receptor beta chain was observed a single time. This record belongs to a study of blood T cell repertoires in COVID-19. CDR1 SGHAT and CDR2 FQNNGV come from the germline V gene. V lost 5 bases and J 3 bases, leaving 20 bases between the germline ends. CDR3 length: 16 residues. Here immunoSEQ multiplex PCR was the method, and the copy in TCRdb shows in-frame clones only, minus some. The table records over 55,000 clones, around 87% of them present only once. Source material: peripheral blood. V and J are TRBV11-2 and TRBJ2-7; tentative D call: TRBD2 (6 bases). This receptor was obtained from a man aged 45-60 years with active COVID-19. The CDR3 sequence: CASSLSPGAVVYEQYF. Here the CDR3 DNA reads TGTGCCAGCAGCCTCAGTCCGGGAGCCGTTGTCTACGAGCAGTACTTC.